The following is a T cell receptor beta chain sequence with its context. Its specificity is unknown. TCRdb's table, derived via immunoSEQ multiplex PCR, lists solely in-frame clones and lacks some. Here the sample spans 40,000 to 55,000 clones, just under 80% being singletons. The sample originates from a study of T cells in tumors after PD-1 blockade. Turning to the study itself: Prior checkpoint blockade, systemic immunosuppressant use, or anti-cancer therapy within 4 weeks excluded patients. Some patients also took daily vismodegib 150 mg during anti-PD-1 treatment.

Overall study results and limits: Some novel exhausted tumor clones appeared in pre-treatment blood, suggesting peripheral recruitment.

Sequences were derived from PBMCs, sampled before anti-PD-1 treatment. The sequence came from a human donor with basal cell carcinoma.

CDR3 residues: CAIRIGTATGELFF. The CDR3 bases are TGTGCCATCAGGATAGGGACAGCCACCGGGGAGCTGTTTTTT. This rearrangement joins TRBV10-3 to TRBJ2-2, with 7 bases that match TRBD1. The CDR3 covers 14 residues. Germline-derived CDR1 and CDR2 are ENHRY and SYGVKD. The junction had 5 bases not matched to a gene; V was cut back by 6 bases and J by 4 bases.